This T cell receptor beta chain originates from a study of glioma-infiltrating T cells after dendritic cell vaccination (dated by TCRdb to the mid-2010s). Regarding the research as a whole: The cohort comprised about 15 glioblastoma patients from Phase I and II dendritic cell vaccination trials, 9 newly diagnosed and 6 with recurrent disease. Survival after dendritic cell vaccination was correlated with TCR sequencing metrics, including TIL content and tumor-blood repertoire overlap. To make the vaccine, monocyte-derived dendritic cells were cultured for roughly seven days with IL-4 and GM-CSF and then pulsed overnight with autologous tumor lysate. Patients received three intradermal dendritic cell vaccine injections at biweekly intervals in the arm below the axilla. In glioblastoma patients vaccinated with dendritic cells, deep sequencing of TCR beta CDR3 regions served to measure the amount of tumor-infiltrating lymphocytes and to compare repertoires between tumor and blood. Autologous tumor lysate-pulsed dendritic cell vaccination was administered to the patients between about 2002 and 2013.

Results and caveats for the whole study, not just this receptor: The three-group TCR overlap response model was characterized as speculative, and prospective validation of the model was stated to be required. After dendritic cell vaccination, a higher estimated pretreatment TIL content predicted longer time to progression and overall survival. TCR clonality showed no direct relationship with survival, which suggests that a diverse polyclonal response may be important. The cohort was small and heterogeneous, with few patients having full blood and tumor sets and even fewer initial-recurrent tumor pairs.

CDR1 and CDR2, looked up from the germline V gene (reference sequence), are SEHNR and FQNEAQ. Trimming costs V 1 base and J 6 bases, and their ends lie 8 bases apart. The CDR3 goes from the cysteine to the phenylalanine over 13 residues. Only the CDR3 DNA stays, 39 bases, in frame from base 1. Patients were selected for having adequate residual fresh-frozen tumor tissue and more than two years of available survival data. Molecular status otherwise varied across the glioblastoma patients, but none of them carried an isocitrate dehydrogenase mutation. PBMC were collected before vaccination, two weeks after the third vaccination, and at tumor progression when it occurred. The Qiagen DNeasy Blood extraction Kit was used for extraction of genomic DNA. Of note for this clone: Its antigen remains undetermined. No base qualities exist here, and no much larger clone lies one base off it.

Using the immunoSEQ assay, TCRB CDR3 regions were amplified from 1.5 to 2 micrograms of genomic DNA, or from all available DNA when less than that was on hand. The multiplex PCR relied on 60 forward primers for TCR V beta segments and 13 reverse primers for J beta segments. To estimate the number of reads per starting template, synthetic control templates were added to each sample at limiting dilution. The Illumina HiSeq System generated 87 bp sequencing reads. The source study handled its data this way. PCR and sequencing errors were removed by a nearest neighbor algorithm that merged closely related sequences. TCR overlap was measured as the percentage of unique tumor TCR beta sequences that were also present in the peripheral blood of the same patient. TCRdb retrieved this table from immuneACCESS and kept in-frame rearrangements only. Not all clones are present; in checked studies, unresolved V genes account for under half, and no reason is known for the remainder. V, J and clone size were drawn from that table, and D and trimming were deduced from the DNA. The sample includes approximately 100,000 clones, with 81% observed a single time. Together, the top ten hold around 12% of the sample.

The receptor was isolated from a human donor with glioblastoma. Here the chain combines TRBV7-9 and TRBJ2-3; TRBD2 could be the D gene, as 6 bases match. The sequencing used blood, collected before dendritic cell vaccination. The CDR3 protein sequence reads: CASSLGLGDTQYF. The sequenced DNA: TGTGCCAGCAGCTTAGGACTAGGGGATACGCAGTATTTT.